One and the same sample provided the 30 T cell receptor beta chains below, sequenced in a study of blood T cells in healthy people across ages. A J-beta primer mix and a sample-barcoded 5' primer were used in a second PCR of roughly 6 to 12 cycles. TCRdb passed the 5' RACE reads through MiXCR, listing each CDR3 protein once. Of under 2 million distinct CDR3 sequences in the sample, roughly 32% were seen once. The sample was blood. These receptors came from a woman aged 25 to 45 in good health.

The chain links TRBV14 to TRBJ1-1; D gene uncertain. Germline CDR1 reads SGHDN; CDR2 reads FVKESK. Deletions cut 6 bases from V and 3 bases from J, with 11 bases between. There are 13 residues in the CDR3. The chain's CDR3 is CASSQNMDTEAFF. For the CDR3, the DNA is TGTGCCAGCAGTCAAAACATGGACACTGAAGCTTTCTTT.

The chain joins TRBV20-1 to TRBJ2-7, with 8 positions matching TRBD1. The CDR3 runs 12 residues. Germline V lookup: CDR1 DFQATT, CDR2 SNEGSKA (reference sequence). The CDR3 DNA follows: TGCAGCCTACAGGGGGATGCCTACGAGCAGTACTTC. Encoded protein: CSLQGDAYEQYF.

A remark on this clonotype: A read error may account for a junction end that differs from germline. This rearrangement joins TRBV29-1 to TRBJ1-4, with D perhaps matching TRBD1 (5 bases). The CDR3 has 12 amino acids. Germline V lookup: CDR1 SQVTM, CDR2 ANQGSEA. Here the CDR3 reads CSVGQGREKRFF. For the CDR3, the DNA is TGCAGCGTTGGCCAGGGTCGTGAAAAACGGTTTTTT.

This clonotype has at least ten counts. The rearrangement uses TRBV20-1 and TRBJ2-7; D call uncertain. Germline CDR1 and CDR2: DFQATT and SNEGSKA (reference sequence). Trimming shortened V by 1 base and J by 3 bases, and 7 bases separated the two germline ends. This CDR3 is 12 amino acids long. The CDR3 reads CSARGGNYEQYF. Here the CDR3 DNA reads TGCAGTGCTAGAGGAGGCAACTACGAGCAGTACTTC.

This chain joins TRBV4-1 and TRBJ2-2; D gene ambiguous. This CDR3 comprises 15 residues. V shed 1 base and J shed 3 bases, with 9 bases lying between them. Germline lookup yields CDR1 MGHRA and CDR2 YSYEKL. For the CDR3, the DNA is TGCGCCAGCAGCCAAGTGGCTACCCACACCGGGGAGCTGTTTTTT. It codes for CASSQVATHTGELFF.

The chain combines TRBV7-8 with TRBJ1-6; tentatively, D is TRBD1 (5 bases). V was pared by 1 base and J by 7 bases, with 11 bases between. This CDR3 region has 15 residues. CDR1 and CDR2 from the germline V gene are SGHVS and FQNEAQ. The CDR3 DNA follows: TGTGCCAGCAGCTTAGAGACAGATAGAAATTCACCCCTCCACTTT. Its protein is CASSLETDRNSPLHF.

The rearrangement uses TRBV29-1 and TRBJ2-7; D gene uncertain. The CDR3 sequence is 15 residues long. From germline, CDR1 is SQVTM and CDR2 ANQGSEA. V dropped 3 bases and J dropped 0 bases, with 15 bases sitting between them. CDR3: CSVEMGIGHSYEQYF. The DNA of the CDR3 is TGCAGCGTTGAGATGGGGATCGGCCACTCCTACGAGCAGTACTTC.

The CDR3 protein is CASSQGGLSQETQFF. CDR3 coding DNA: TGTGCCAGCAGCCAAGGCGGACTCAGCCAAGAGACCCAGTTCTTC. This sequence joins TRBV4-2 and TRBJ2-1; weak D call: TRBD2 (5 bases). CDR1 is LGHNA and CDR2 is YNFKEQ in the germline V gene. With 1 base removed from V and 13 bases from J, the gap between germline ends came to 20 bases. The CDR3 has 15 amino acids.

This clonotype was observed a handful of times. V gene TRBV12-3 or TRBV12-4 combines with J gene TRBJ2-7, with D possibly TRBD2 on 7 matching bases. The ends were cut back, 5 bases at V and 5 bases at J, with 16 bases in the middle. The CDR3 totals 14 residues. The CDR3 region has the DNA TGTGCCAGCAGTCTTATGGGGGGGCCCAACGAGCAGTACTTC. It codes for CASSLMGGPNEQYF.

The J gene is TRBJ1-5, the V gene TRBV6-1; 8 bases match TRBD1. The CDR3 totals 17 residues. Germline loops: CDR1 MNHNS, CDR2 SASEGT. V was clipped by 3 bases and J by 3 bases; unmatched bases: 10. The CDR3 DNA reads TGTGCCAGCAGTGAGGCCCCGACAGGGGTTGTCAATCAGCCCCAGCATTTT. It encodes CASSEAPTGVVNQPQHF.

The chain employs TRBV10-3 and TRBJ2-1; TRBD1 matches 8 bases. Germline V gene sequence: CDR1 ENHRY, CDR2 SYGVKD. V dropped 4 bases and J dropped 6; count of bases not matched to a gene: 8. The CDR3 is made up of 15 amino acids. Here the CDR3 DNA reads TGTGCCATCAGTGTGGGGACAGGTTCTGGCAATGAGCAGTTCTTC. Its translation: CAISVGTGSGNEQFF.

About this clonotype: Sequence at one end of the junction differs from germline and may be a read error. This chain uses TRBV10-3 with TRBJ2-3, with D perhaps matching TRBD2 (7 bases). Germline V gene sequence: CDR1 ENHRY, CDR2 SYGVKD. The CDR3 spans 15 residues. The DNA of the CDR3 is TGTACCATCAGTGACATCGAGGGGGGGCCAGATACGCAGTATTTT. Amino acid sequence: CTISDIEGGPDTQYF.

The V call is TRBV5-1, the J call TRBJ1-5, with no clear D. The CDR3 consists of 12 residues. The germline gives CDR1 SGHRS, CDR2 YFSETQ. V was cut by 7 bases and J by 3 bases, with 8 bases left in between. This chain's CDR3 is CASPGLNQPQHF. The CDR3, as DNA: TGCGCCAGCCCAGGTCTCAATCAGCCCCAGCATTTT.

The V gene is TRBV2, the J gene TRBJ2-1; 7 bases are shared with TRBD2. CDR1 is SNHLY, CDR2 FYNNEI, per germline. The CDR3 extends over 13 amino acids. V trimming: 7 bases; J trimming: 10 bases; junction bases outside the gene matches: 10. For the CDR3, the DNA is TGTGCCAGCAAATACGGGTTGGGGGGGGAGCAGTTCTTC. Its translation is CASKYGLGGEQFF.

This clonotype was seen a handful of times. The chain couples TRBV5-1 to TRBJ2-6, with D possibly matching TRBD1 (5 bases). Germline CDR1 and CDR2: SGHRS and YFSETQ. Trimming cost V 0 bases and J 0 bases, with 13 bases left between them. The CDR3 totals 18 residues. The CDR3 protein is CASSLGGRARSGANVLTF. The CDR3 DNA sequence: TGCGCCAGCAGCTTGGGTGGCAGGGCGCGCTCTGGGGCCAACGTCCTGACTTTC. The variable domain in full, completed from reference TRBV5-1 and TRBJ2-6, reads KAGVTQTPRYLIKTRGQQVTLSCSPISGHRSVSWYQQTPGQGLQFLFEYFSETQRNKGNFPGRFSGRQFSNSRSEMNVSTLELGDSALYLCASSLGGRARSGANVLTFGAGSRLTVL.

Remarks on this clonotype: A far larger clone is only one base removed, so a read error is likely. V gene TRBV12-3 or TRBV12-4 combines with J gene TRBJ2-5; D call uncertain. The CDR3 runs 12 residues. V lost 6 bases and J lost 11, with 16 bases in between. The chain's CDR3 is CASSPGVNEQYF. CDR3 nucleotides: TGTGCCAGCAGCCCCGGCGTAAATGAGCAGTACTTC.

The chain uses TRBV6-1 and TRBJ1-1; no clear D. With 4 bases removed from V and 0 bases from J, the gap between germline ends came to 12 bases. The CDR3 contains 15 residues. Germline V CDR1 and CDR2: MNHNS, SASEGT. The CDR3 loop is CASSAPTGMNTEAFF. The DNA for the CDR3 is TGTGCCAGCAGTGCCCCGACGGGGATGAACACTGAAGCTTTCTTT.

This clonotype was recorded a few times. The chain joins TRBV12-3 or TRBV12-4 to TRBJ2-5; D is unresolved. The CDR3 has 12 amino acids. The germline V and J ends were trimmed by 3 bases and 5 bases, with 7 bases remaining between them. CDR3 protein: CASSFLDETQYF. The CDR3, as DNA: TGTGCCAGCAGTTTTTTAGACGAGACCCAGTACTTC.

This clonotype was seen only a few times. The chain couples TRBV7-3 to TRBJ2-4, with 10 bases matching TRBD2. CDR1 and CDR2 from the germline V gene are SGHTA and FQGTGA. V dropped 4 bases and J dropped 13; count of bases not matched to a gene: 19. This CDR3 region has 17 residues. The DNA for the CDR3 is TGTGCCAGCAGCTATACTAGCGGGATCACCCATCCTGGGGAGCAGTACTTC. Amino acids: CASSYTSGITHPGEQYF.

Here the CDR3 DNA reads TGCAGTGCTAGAGACCTCGGGACAGGGACCCATGGCTACACCTTC. This encodes CSARDLGTGTHGYTF. The chain employs TRBV20-1 and TRBJ1-2; 9 bases are shared with TRBD1. This CDR3 has 15 amino acids. Germline-derived CDR1 and CDR2 are DFQATT and SNEGSKA (reference sequence). V dropped 0 bases and J dropped 6; count of bases not matched to a gene: 8.

This clonotype was counted between two and nine times. CDR3 sequence (DNA): TGTGCCAGCAGTGACACTAGCGGGGAATTCACAGATACGCAGTATTTT. Amino acids: CASSDTSGEFTDTQYF. This chain connects TRBV2 to TRBJ2-3; 10 positions match TRBD2. The CDR3 is 16 residues long. The V gene's germline CDR1 is SNHLY and CDR2 FYNNEI. The V segment lost 3 bases and the J segment 2 bases; nucleotides outside the gene matches: 5.

V usage is TRBV18 and J usage is TRBJ2-1, with no clear D. The CDR3 extends over 15 amino acids. The germline V and J ends were trimmed by 0 bases and 2 bases, with 8 bases remaining between them. Germline-derived CDR1 and CDR2 are KGHSH and LQKENI. CDR3 in DNA: TGTGCCAGCTCACCACCGGTGATCACCTACAATGAGCAGTTCTTC. The encoded protein is CASSPPVITYNEQFF.

This clonotype was recorded a few times. This sequence joins TRBV28 and TRBJ2-4; TRBD2 agrees at 9 bases. This CDR3 region has 15 residues. Losses at the gene ends were 6 bases for V and 2 bases for J; bases not matched to a gene: 5. CDR1 is MDHEN and CDR2 is SYDVKM in the germline V gene. CDR3 sequence (DNA): TGTGCCAGCAGATTAGCGGGAGTTACCAAAAACATTCAGTACTTC. It specifies CASRLAGVTKNIQYF.

This clonotype was seen at least ten times. The CDR3 nucleotides are TGCGCCAGCAGCTTGGGGAGAACAGGGATGAACACTGAAGCTTTCTTT. Residues: CASSLGRTGMNTEAFF. V and J are TRBV5-1 and TRBJ1-1, with D possibly matching TRBD1 (6 bases). The CDR3 loop spans 16 amino acids. Trimming removed 0 bases at V and 0 bases at J, with 12 bases between. Germline V CDR1 and CDR2: SGHRS, YFSETQ.

The rearrangement uses TRBV7-3 and TRBJ2-3, with no clear D. Germline CDR1 SGHTA, CDR2 FQGTGA. The CDR3 runs to 15 residues. V was trimmed by 11 bases and J by 6 bases, leaving 24 bases between them. The CDR3 DNA reads TGTGCCGGCGGCTTTCCCGAATCGCAAGTTGATACGCAGTATTTT. Its protein product is CAGGFPESQVDTQYF.

Points on this clonotype: It may be a read error: a sequence one base away is much more abundant. This chain's CDR3 is CSVAKKLAGGGNEQYF. CDR3 nucleotide sequence: TGCAGCGTTGCCAAAAAACTAGCGGGAGGAGGCAATGAGCAGTACTTC. This chain connects TRBV29-1 to TRBJ2-5; 12 bases are shared with TRBD2. J lost 11 bases, V lost 4 bases, and 17 bases had no gene match. Germline V gene data show CDR1 as SQVTM and CDR2 as ANQGSEA. The CDR3 spans 16 residues. The variable domain in full, with the rest retrieved from reference TRBV29-1 and TRBJ2-5, is SAVISQKPSRDICQRGTSLTIQCQVDSQVTMMFWYRQQPGQSLTLIATANQGSEATYESGFVIDKFPISRPNLTFSTLTVSNMSPEDSSIYLCSVAKKLAGGGNEQYFGPGTRLLVL.

V gene TRBV10-3 combines with J gene TRBJ2-3; the match to TRBD2 covers 10 bases. Germline CDR1 is ENHRY and CDR2 is SYGVKD. Germline trimming cut 2 bases from V and 6 bases from J; bases unmatched to any gene: 11. The CDR3 loop spans 17 amino acids. This CDR3 reads CAISEPGASGGSDTQYF. CDR3 sequence (DNA): TGTGCCATCAGTGAGCCAGGGGCTAGCGGGGGCTCCGATACGCAGTATTTT.

V is TRBV20-1 and J is TRBJ2-2, with 8 bases matching TRBD1. Germline V gives CDR1 DFQATT, CDR2 SNEGSKA (reference sequence). CDR3 length equals 17 residues. Losses at the gene ends were 3 bases for V and 0 bases for J; bases not matched to a gene: 9. CDR3: CSARKAGGAPNTGELFF. CDR3 DNA sequence: TGCAGTGCTAGGAAGGCAGGGGGCGCCCCGAACACCGGGGAGCTGTTTTTT.

This clonotype was detected a few times. V usage is TRBV12-3 or TRBV12-4 and J usage is TRBJ2-7; the match to TRBD2 covers 10 bases. The length of the CDR3 is 19 residues. V lost 5 bases, J lost 4 bases, and 20 bases stayed unmatched. CDR3 protein: CASSPTRGFSSSGSYEQYF. CDR3 sequence (DNA): TGTGCCAGCAGTCCGACTAGGGGATTCTCTTCTAGCGGGAGTTACGAGCAGTACTTC.

This clonotype was counted between two and nine times. The chain has TRBV20-1 and TRBJ2-7, with D possibly being TRBD2 (5 bases). CDR3 length: 14 residues. Germline CDR1 DFQATT, CDR2 SNEGSKA (reference sequence). V was trimmed by 5 bases and J by 3 bases, leaving 17 bases between them. CDR3 region: CSASLLDRGYEQYF. The CDR3 bases are TGCAGTGCTTCCCTGCTGGACCGGGGCTACGAGCAGTACTTC.